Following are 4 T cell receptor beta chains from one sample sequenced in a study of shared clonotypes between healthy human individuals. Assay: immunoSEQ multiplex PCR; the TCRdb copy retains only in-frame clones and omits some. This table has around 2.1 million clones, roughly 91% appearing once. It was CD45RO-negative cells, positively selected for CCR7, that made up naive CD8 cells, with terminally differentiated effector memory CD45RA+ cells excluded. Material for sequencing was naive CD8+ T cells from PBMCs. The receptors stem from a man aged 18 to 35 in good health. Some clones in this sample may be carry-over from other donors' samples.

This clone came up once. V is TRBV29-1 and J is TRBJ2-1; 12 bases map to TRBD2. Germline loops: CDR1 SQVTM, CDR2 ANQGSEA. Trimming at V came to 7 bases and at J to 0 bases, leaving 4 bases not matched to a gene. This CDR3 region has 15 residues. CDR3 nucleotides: TGCAGCGACGCGACTAGCGGGAGCTCCTACAATGAGCAGTTCTTC. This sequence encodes CSDATSGSSYNEQFF.

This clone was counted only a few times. CDR3 region: CASSVKREVSYEQYF. Here the CDR3 DNA reads TGTGCCAGCAGCGTCAAGCGGGAGGTATCCTACGAGCAGTACTTC. The V gene is TRBV9, the J gene TRBJ2-7, with 9 positions matching TRBD2. J was trimmed by 1 base and V by 2 bases; bases with no gene match: 4. Germline CDR1 and CDR2: SGDLS and YYNGEE. This CDR3 is built from 15 residues.

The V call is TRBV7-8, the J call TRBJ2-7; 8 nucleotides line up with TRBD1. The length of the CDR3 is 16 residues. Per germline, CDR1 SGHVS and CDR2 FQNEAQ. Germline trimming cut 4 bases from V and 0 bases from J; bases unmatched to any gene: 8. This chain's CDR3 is CASSSLGQATSYEQYF. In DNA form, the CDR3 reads TGTGCCAGCAGCTCCCTGGGACAGGCCACCTCCTACGAGCAGTACTTC.

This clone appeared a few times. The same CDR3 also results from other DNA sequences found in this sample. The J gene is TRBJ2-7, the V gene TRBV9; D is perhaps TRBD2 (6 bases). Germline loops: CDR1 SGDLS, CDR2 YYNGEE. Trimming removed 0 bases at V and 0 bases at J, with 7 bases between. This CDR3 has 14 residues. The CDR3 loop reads CASSVGGVSYEQYF. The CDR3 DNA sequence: TGTGCCAGCAGCGTAGGGGGGGTCTCCTACGAGCAGTACTTC.